Shown below are 22 T cell receptor beta chains from a single sample sequenced in a study of cytomegalovirus exposure and HLA in healthy donors. The PCR had 60 Vbeta and 13 Jbeta primers. TCRdb keeps only in-frame clones here, not all; method: immunoSEQ multiplex PCR. The data show fewer than 200,000 clones, over 75% seen once. Sequenced: PBMCs. These receptors were collected from a man aged 35-49 years in good health and CMV-seropositive.

The chain recombines TRBV6-1 with TRBJ2-2; TRBD2 aligns across 9 bases. The germline V gene has CDR1 MNHNS and CDR2 SASEGT. Trimming took 6 bases from V and 6 from J; bases not matched to a gene: 8. This CDR3 region has 15 residues. Here the CDR3 reads CASSSSGIGSGELFF. The CDR3 bases are TGTGCCAGCAGCTCTAGCGGGATCGGTTCCGGGGAGCTGTTTTTT.

V gene TRBV6-5 combines with J gene TRBJ2-3, with 10 bases matching TRBD2. The CDR3 length is 14 residues. After removal of 6 bases from V and 4 bases from J, the junction contained 4 bases not matched to a gene. Germline loops: CDR1 MNHEY, CDR2 SVGAGI. CDR3 sequence reads: CASSVSGRPDTQYF. The CDR3 coding sequence is TGTGCCAGCAGCGTTAGCGGGAGGCCAGATACGCAGTATTTT.

The gene calls are TRBV29-1 and TRBJ1-2; D is unresolved. V was clipped by 4 bases and J by 6 bases, with 9 bases between them. The germline V gene has CDR1 SQVTM and CDR2 ANQGSEA. The CDR3 has 11 amino acids. The DNA of the CDR3 is TGCAGCGTTGGAGGGCAGGATGGCTACACCTTC. Protein product: CSVGGQDGYTF.

The chain couples TRBV6-1 to TRBJ2-5; TRBD2 matches 9 bases. The J call could be wrong; TRBJ2-7 is a better fit for the DNA end. This CDR3 comprises 15 residues. The germline gives CDR1 MNHNS, CDR2 SASEGT. DNA of the CDR3: TGTGCCAGCAGCCCAAGTTCTAGCGGGAACTACGAGCAGTACTTC. It is translated as CASSPSSSGNYEQYF.

This clone was detected only once. The chain joins TRBV7-2 to TRBJ2-1; 9 bases map to TRBD2. V lost 6 bases, J lost 0 bases, and 3 bases stayed unmatched. The CDR3 totals 15 residues. The V gene's germline CDR1 is SGHTA and CDR2 FQGNSA. In DNA, the CDR3 is TGTGCCAGCAGACGTAGCGGGAGCTCCTACAATGAGCAGTTCTTC. Translating it yields CASRRSGSSYNEQFF.

This chain uses TRBV7-2 with TRBJ1-2, with TRBD1 identical over 7 bases. V shed 3 bases and J 7 bases; nucleotides not matched to a gene: 14. CDR1 is SGHTA and CDR2 is FQGNSA in the germline V gene. The CDR3 has 16 amino acids. This CDR3 is CASSFMGQPLIGGYTF. The DNA for the CDR3 is TGTGCCAGCAGCTTTATGGGACAGCCCCTGATCGGTGGCTACACCTTC.

A word on this clone: A read error may account for a junction end that differs from germline. The gene calls are TRBV18 and TRBJ2-6, with D possibly TRBD1 on 6 matching bases. The CDR3 has 16 residues. CDR1 and CDR2 (germline): KGHSH, LQKENI. This CDR3 is CASSPETGSGANGLTF. CDR3 coding DNA: TGTGCCAGCTCACCCGAGACAGGATCTGGGGCCAACGGCCTGACTTTC.

This clone was counted only a few times. This chain links TRBV5-1 with TRBJ2-5; 7 bases map to TRBD1. With V trimmed by 7 bases and J by 2 bases, 5 bases remained unmatched. CDR1 and CDR2 (germline): SGHRS, YFSETQ. The CDR3 loop spans 13 amino acids. CDR3 nucleotide sequence: TGCGCCAGCGGCCGGGACAGACAAGAGACCCAGTACTTC. This translates into CASGRDRQETQYF.

This chain joins TRBV27 and TRBJ2-5; 9 positions agree with TRBD1. V trimming: 1 base; J trimming: 5 bases; junction bases outside the gene matches: 2. CDR1 MNHEY and CDR2 SMNVEV come from the germline V gene (reference sequence). The CDR3 extends over 14 amino acids. CDR3 residues: CASSLWDRAETQYF. The DNA of the CDR3 is TGTGCCAGCAGTTTATGGGACAGGGCCGAGACCCAGTACTTC.

This clone has only a few counts. J is TRBJ1-1 and V is TRBV9; D unclear. Germline lookup yields CDR1 SGDLS and CDR2 YYNGEE. V lost 0 bases, J lost 8 bases, and 14 bases lay in between. The CDR3 has 14 amino acids. The CDR3 region has the DNA TGTGCCAGCAGCGTAGCCTACGGGTATCTAGAAGCTTTCTTT. Residues: CASSVAYGYLEAFF.

A single count supports this clone. The V gene is TRBV7-8, the J gene TRBJ2-3; tentatively, D is TRBD2 (6 bases). Deletions cut 3 bases from V and 2 bases from J, with 9 bases between. CDR3 size: 14 residues. Looked up from germline, CDR1 is SGHVS and CDR2 is FQNEAQ. The CDR3, as DNA: TGTGCCAGCAGCTTCGGGACTCACACAGATACGCAGTATTTT. This translates into CASSFGTHTDTQYF.

In its sample, this clone was seen a few times. The chain has TRBV25-1 and TRBJ2-1; 11 bases are shared with TRBD1. V shed 5 bases and J 3 bases; nucleotides not matched to a gene: 12. CDR1 is MGHDK, CDR2 SYGVNS, per germline. This CDR3 is 18 amino acids long. Written as DNA, the CDR3 is TGTGCCAGCAGTTCTCGAATCGCGGGACAGGGGGTCTACAATGAGCAGTTCTTC. It yields the protein CASSSRIAGQGVYNEQFF.

The chain carries TRBV7-2 and TRBJ1-1; 8 nucleotides agree with TRBD1. There are 15 residues in the CDR3. The junction had 3 bases not matched to a gene; V was cut back by 3 bases and J by 0 bases. Germline lookup yields CDR1 SGHTA and CDR2 FQGNSA. The CDR3 loop is CASSLDRAVNTEAFF. CDR3 nucleotides: TGTGCCAGCAGCTTGGACAGGGCGGTGAACACTGAAGCTTTCTTT.

This chain connects TRBV7-9 to TRBJ2-7; the match to TRBD2 covers 9 bases. The CDR3 has 16 amino acids. J was trimmed by 1 base and V by 8 bases; bases with no gene match: 12. Germline V gene sequence: CDR1 SEHNR, CDR2 FQNEAQ (reference sequence). The CDR3: CASGSPGTSRSYEQYF. DNA for the CDR3: TGTGCCAGCGGCTCCCCTGGGACTAGCCGTTCCTACGAGCAGTACTTC.

The chain carries TRBV5-1 and TRBJ2-1, with 9 bases aligning to TRBD2. The CDR3 spans 15 residues. With 0 bases clipped from V and 9 bases from J, the junction kept 7 bases outside the gene matches. Germline V gives CDR1 SGHRS, CDR2 YFSETQ. CDR3 sequence (DNA): TGCGCCAGCAGCTTGGTAGCGGGAGTCCAGGGTGAGCAGTTCTTC. Protein product: CASSLVAGVQGEQFF.

The chain links TRBV30 to TRBJ2-3; TRBD2 aligns across 12 bases. This CDR3 has 15 residues. CDR1 is GTSNPN and CDR2 is SVGIG in the germline V gene (reference sequence). J gave up 5 bases and V 1 base, and 4 bases lay outside the gene matches. The chain's CDR3 is CAWSGLAGVIDTQYF. The CDR3 DNA reads TGTGCCTGGAGTGGACTAGCGGGAGTGATAGATACGCAGTATTTT.

The rearrangement joins TRBV7-2 to TRBJ2-1; TRBD2 agrees at 9 bases. After removal of 5 bases from V and 4 bases from J, the junction contained 3 bases not matched to a gene. CDR3 length: 14 residues. Germline loops: CDR1 SGHTA, CDR2 FQGNSA. The CDR3 bases are TGTGCCAGCAGCCGGACTAGCGCGTACAATGAGCAGTTCTTC. It specifies CASSRTSAYNEQFF.

V usage is TRBV29-1 and J usage is TRBJ2-3, with 16 bases lining up with TRBD2. The ends lost 7 bases at V and 0 bases at J; junction bases unmatched: 7. CDR1 and CDR2 from the germline V gene are SQVTM and ANQGSEA. The CDR3 covers 17 residues. The CDR3 reads CSASGTSGRASTDTQYF. DNA of the CDR3: TGCAGCGCCTCCGGGACTAGCGGGAGGGCTAGCACAGATACGCAGTATTTT.

V gene TRBV5-1 combines with J gene TRBJ2-3; TRBD2 might be the D (6 bases). Between the trimmed V and J ends, which lost 3 bases and 5 bases, there was a span of 13 bases. Germline V gene lookup returns CDR1 SGHRS and CDR2 YFSETQ. This CDR3 comprises 14 residues. The CDR3 loop is CASSWRAGGDTQYF. The CDR3, as DNA: TGCGCCAGCAGCTGGAGGGCCGGGGGAGATACGCAGTATTTT.

The chain couples TRBV28 to TRBJ1-5; weak D call: TRBD1 (5 bases). The CDR3 extends over 16 amino acids. V lost 4 bases, J lost 7 bases, and 20 bases lay in between. From germline, CDR1 is MDHEN and CDR2 SYDVKM. The CDR3 sequence: CASSSNSGGMGQPQHF. Here the CDR3 DNA reads TGTGCCAGCAGTTCCAACTCCGGGGGGATGGGGCAGCCCCAGCATTTT.

The CDR3 DNA sequence: TGTGCCAGCAGCGACAGGGGGAACACTGAAGCTTTCTTT. This codes for CASSDRGNTEAFF. V is TRBV6-1 and J is TRBJ1-1; 8 positions agree with TRBD1. The CDR3 totals 13 residues. The germline V gene has CDR1 MNHNS and CDR2 SASEGT. V lost 6 bases, J lost 1 base, and 1 base stayed unmatched.

The chain joins TRBV5-1 to TRBJ1-1; 8 bases align to TRBD1. The CDR3 loop spans 15 amino acids. Trimming at V came to 0 bases and at J to 5 bases, leaving 6 bases not matched to a gene. The germline gives CDR1 SGHRS, CDR2 YFSETQ. Here the CDR3 reads CASSLDGQGGTEAFF. The CDR3 DNA sequence: TGCGCCAGCAGCTTGGACGGACAGGGCGGAACTGAAGCTTTCTTT.